This TCR beta chain was retrieved from a study of cytomegalovirus exposure and HLA in healthy donors. Study-level points and caveats: The finding came from a later analysis; first-cohort TCR clusters tended to co-occur in the roughly 110 validation repertoires. Some TCR beta chains (roughly 160 of them) were listed as cytomegalovirus-associated.

Turning to this clone: Its target is not known.

It was the roughly 120-subject validation cohort, separate from the roughly 700-subject first cohort, to which the donors belonged. CDR1 MNHEY and CDR2 SVGAGI come from the germline V gene. CDR3 length: 14 amino acids. V lost 5 bases to trimming and J lost 5 bases; unmatched junction nucleotides: 5. Profiled with immunoSEQ multiplex PCR; TCRdb holds only in-frame clones, not every one. This sample has some 150,000 clones, with 70% to 90% found just once. Sequences were obtained from PBMCs. This clonotype was obtained from a human donor in good health. V is TRBV6-5 and J is TRBJ1-2; 10 bases align to TRBD1. The CDR3 DNA sequence: TGTGCCAGCAGTAACCCGGGACAGGGGTATGGCTACACCTTC. Translated, it gives CASSNPGQGYGYTF.